This T cell receptor beta chain was identified in a study of blood T cell repertoires in COVID-19. Study summary: Samples came from the United States, Italy and Spain, spanning acute and convalescent COVID-19. In each case, the material was cDNA or gDNA derived from T cells, B-cell-depleted T cells, or PBMCs.

Assay: immunoSEQ multiplex PCR; the TCRdb copy retains only in-frame clones and omits some. Found here are about 200,000 clones, 89% of them singletons; the top ten hold around 3.7%. Clinical history as reported by participants underpinned cohort assignment. Germline CDR1 reads MGHRA; CDR2 reads YSYEKL. V gave up 3 bases and J gave up 6 bases; unmatched junction bases: 10. The CDR3 extends over 16 amino acids. This clone was counted a single time. The chain recombines TRBV4-1 with TRBJ1-2, with 10 bases identical to TRBD1. Sample: PBMCs or T cells enriched from blood (not recorded which). The TCR originated in a woman in her 30s with acute COVID-19. In DNA form, the CDR3 reads TGCGCCAGCAGCCACCCCATAGGGACAGGGGCTAATGGCTACACCTTC. Translation: CASSHPIGTGANGYTF.